The subject of this entry is one T cell receptor (beta chain). Its antigen is not known. Method: immunoSEQ multiplex PCR; TCRdb's copy keeps in-frame clones and lacks some. The table includes about 140,000 clones, roughly 90% detected once. These data belong to a study of cytomegalovirus exposure and HLA in healthy donors. Study-wide context: The 120 or so validation repertoires used a platform that matched the one used for the roughly 700 first-cohort repertoires, as a later analysis reported. The study's findings and limits: It was reportedly the case that the classifier diagnosed cytomegalovirus status with high specificity and sensitivity. Most TCR sequences showed up rarely, but some public TCRs showed up in many donors.

Input material: PBMCs. This receptor was identified in a man aged 18 to 35 in good health and CMV-seronegative.

The CDR3 region has the DNA TGTGCCAGTAGTATGGGGTTCGGAGGCAGCCTTAACTATGGCTACACCTTC. Its protein product is CASSMGFGGSLNYGYTF. V is TRBV19 and J is TRBJ1-2, with D unresolved. Trimming took 3 bases from V and 1 from J, leaving 18 bases between them. The V gene's germline CDR1 is LNHDA and CDR2 SQIVND (reference sequence). This CDR3 is 17 amino acids long.